The sequence of this T cell receptor (beta chain) was determined in a study of preoperative IRX-2 immunotherapy in early breast cancer. Treatment here: preoperative locoregional IRX-2 cytokine immunotherapy. Preoperative locoregional IRX-2 cytokine immunotherapy was tested in the phase Ib source study. Using immunoSEQ multiplex PCR, the repertoire was profiled, and TCRdb retains in-frame clones only, with some absent. The sample carries approximately 100,000 clones, roughly 85% recorded once. This CDR3 has 14 amino acids. The junction had 6 bases not matched to a gene; V was cut back by 5 bases and J by 4 bases. The germline gives CDR1 LNHDA, CDR2 SQIVND (reference sequence).

The rearrangement links TRBV19 to TRBJ2-3; 7 bases map to TRBD1. This specimen consisted of tumor tissue, obtained after IRX-2 immunotherapy. The source is a human donor with breast cancer. CDR3 nucleotide sequence: TGTGCCAGTAGTTCAGATGACAGGGCAGATACGCAGTATTTT. It codes for CASSSDDRADTQYF. Supplemented by reference TRBV19 and TRBJ2-3, the full variable domain reads DGGITQSPKYLFRKEGQNVTLSCEQNLNHDAMYWYRQDPGQGLRLIYYSQIVNDFQKGDIAEGYSVSREKKESFPLTVTSAQKNPTAFYLCASSSDDRADTQYFGPGTRLTVL.